The 10 T cell receptor beta chains presented below share a single source sample, sequenced in a study of blood T cell repertoires in COVID-19 (dated by TCRdb to about 2020). The method was the immunoSEQ multiplex PCR assay. This immuneACCESS table, as held by TCRdb, lists in-frame sequences with V and J called but not all clones. Of the missing ones, under half trace to an unresolved V gene in checked studies; the others have no known cause. The sample table lists more than 300,000 clones, 65% to 90% of them with a count of one. The ten largest clonotypes hold approximately 4.1% of the sample. The sample was PBMCs or T cells enriched from blood (not recorded which). The receptors were sampled from a young man who had recovered from COVID-19.

The chain has TRBV5-8 and TRBJ2-1; D gene ambiguous. Germline loops: CDR1 SGHTS, CDR2 YDEGEE. V lost 5 bases and J lost 0, with 12 bases in between. The CDR3 is 15 amino acids. For the CDR3, the DNA is TGTGCCAGCAGGCCTCTAGGTGACTCCTACAATGAGCAGTTCTTC. Translation: CASRPLGDSYNEQFF.

This chain uses TRBV7-6 with TRBJ1-2; weak D call: TRBD1 (6 bases). Trimming removed 4 bases at V and 3 bases at J, with 15 bases between. Germline lookup yields CDR1 SGHVS and CDR2 FNYEAQ. The CDR3 is 15 residues long. The CDR3 coding sequence is TGTGCCAGCAGCTCACTACAGGGCAAGGACTATGGCTACACCTTC. As protein: CASSSLQGKDYGYTF.

The chain joins TRBV6-5 to TRBJ2-1, with no clear D. Germline lookup yields CDR1 MNHEY and CDR2 SVGAGI. The length of the CDR3 is 11 residues. The V end was cut by 6 bases, the J end by 9 bases, with 9 bases between. The CDR3 is CASSFGGEQFF. As DNA, the CDR3 is TGTGCCAGCAGCTTCGGCGGTGAGCAGTTCTTC.

CDR3 sequence reads: CASSVGQVGEKLFF. DNA for the CDR3: TGCGCCAGCAGCGTTGGACAGGTCGGGGAAAAACTGTTTTTT. This chain connects TRBV10-1 to TRBJ1-4; 7 nucleotides agree with TRBD1. The V gene end was trimmed by 6 bases and the J gene end by 8 bases; junction bases not matched to a gene: 9. The CDR3 totals 14 residues. The germline gives CDR1 WNHNN, CDR2 SYGVQD (reference sequence).

This clone was seen at least ten times. The chain employs TRBV5-6 and TRBJ1-6, with 8 bases identical to TRBD1. V shed 4 bases and J 7 bases; nucleotides not matched to a gene: 7. This CDR3 comprises 15 residues. The germline gives CDR1 SGHDT, CDR2 YYEEEE. CDR3 DNA sequence: TGTGCCAGCAGCATTAGACAGGGGTGGAATTCACCCCTCCACTTT. Translated, it gives CASSIRQGWNSPLHF.

The chain carries TRBV25-1 and TRBJ1-1, with TRBD1 identical over 9 bases. The junction had 10 bases not matched to a gene; V was cut back by 7 bases and J by 1 base. CDR3 length equals 16 residues. Per germline, CDR1 MGHDK and CDR2 SYGVNS. CDR3 coding DNA: TGTGCCAGCATATCTGGACAGGGGTTCGGGAACACTGAAGCTTTCTTT. It yields the protein CASISGQGFGNTEAFF.

This chain connects TRBV28 to TRBJ2-3, with 8 bases identical to TRBD2. The CDR3 runs 19 residues. Germline V gene sequence: CDR1 MDHEN, CDR2 SYDVKM. With V trimmed by 4 bases and J by 3 bases, 18 bases remained unmatched. The CDR3 loop reads CASSSPEVSGGAQTDTQYF. CDR3 DNA sequence: TGTGCCAGCAGTTCTCCCGAGGTGTCCGGGGGGGCCCAGACAGATACGCAGTATTTT.

In its sample, this clone was seen a few times. The rearrangement uses TRBV13 and TRBJ2-1; TRBD2 matches at 9 bases. This CDR3 spans 16 amino acids. Germline-derived CDR1 and CDR2 are PRHDT and FYEKMQ (reference sequence). The V gene end was trimmed by 5 bases and the J gene end by 8 bases; junction bases not matched to a gene: 13. CDR3 DNA: TGTGCCAGCAGCGGACTACGGATAGCGGGGGAGTATGAGCAGTTCTTC. Encoded protein: CASSGLRIAGEYEQFF.

This chain links TRBV2 with TRBJ1-2; D is possibly TRBD1 (5 bases). The CDR3 has 16 residues. Trimming stripped 2 bases from V and 0 bases from J, with 13 bases between. Germline-derived CDR1 and CDR2 are SNHLY and FYNNEI. This chain's CDR3 is CASSEIGRGSNYGYTF. CDR3 in DNA: TGTGCCAGCAGTGAAATTGGGAGGGGATCTAACTATGGCTACACCTTC.

The chain combines TRBV6-2 or TRBV6-3 with TRBJ2-5; D is uncertain. V lost 6 bases to trimming and J lost 4 bases, with 6 bases between them. Per germline, CDR1 MNHEY and CDR2 SVGEGT. There are 11 residues in the CDR3. The CDR3 DNA sequence: TGTGCCAGCAGCACGGGAGAGACCCAGTACTTC. Protein product: CASSTGETQYF.